This TCR beta chain was captured in a study of breast tumors, draining lymph nodes, adjacent tissues (dated by TCRdb to the mid-2010s). Some background on the complete study: Breast cancer patients provided tumor, adjacent nontumor tissue and axillary lymph nodes, and the study compared the TCR beta repertoires across these three sources. In human breast cancer, the study set out to assess how tumor, surrounding tissue and draining lymph node repertoires relate to one another and whether T cells might be exchanged between them. Overall results and qualifications from the work: Tumor and nontumor tissue repertoires were significantly more similar in luminal-like than in basal-like breast cancer. The conclusion that tumor T cells originate in lymph nodes was presented as consistent with a hypothesis rather than as directly demonstrated. The data were considered consistent with the idea that most tumor T cells come from the lymph node and then expand in tumor tissue. Tumors showed preferential V and J gene usage, and their T-cell repertoire diversity fell below that of lymph nodes yet above that of nontumor tissue.

In regard to this clonotype: No antigen is known for it. At one boundary the junction diverges from the germline segment, which might be a read error.

Lymph node samples were obtained from the axillary draining lymph nodes of breast cancer patients. The instrument was an Illumina HiSeq 2000. TCR beta chain libraries were generated by multiplex PCR amplification. High-throughput sequencing was used to analyze the amplified TCR beta chain products. TCRdb applied fastp at Q25 and MiXCR to the public reads, then kept only in-frame beta chains. Each entry is one CDR3 protein sequence, shown with its most common DNA and genes. The sample has approximately 150,000 distinct CDR3 sequences on record, about 30% of them singletons. Together, the top ten hold roughly 2.3% of the sample. Sequences SGDLS (CDR1) and YYNGEE (CDR2) are obtained from the germline V gene. The CDR3 starts with the cysteine, ends with the tryptophan, and has 14 residues. The entry retains the CDR3 DNA only, 42 bases that are in frame from base 1.

The source material was axillary lymph node tissue. The sequence links TRBV9 to TRBJ2-2, and perhaps TRBD2 as D gene, on 5 matching bases. The receptor was isolated from a female donor with breast cancer. Some clones in this sample may be carry-over from other donors' samples. In nucleotide form, the sequence is TGTGCCAGCAGCGTAGTTTGGAACACCGGGGAGCTGTCTTGG. The encoded protein is CASSVVWNTGELSW.